Presented here are 28 T cell receptor beta chains from one specimen sequenced in a study of blood T cell repertoires in COVID-19. The table came from immunoSEQ multiplex PCR; TCRdb's copy has only in-frame clones and leaves some out. The sample lists approximately 73,000 clones, roughly nine tenths occurring once. The sample comprised peripheral blood. These receptors all come from a woman aged 60-70 years with acute or convalescent COVID-19.

The rearrangement joins TRBV28 to TRBJ1-3; D might be TRBD1 (5 bases). The CDR3 length is 16 residues. Germline CDR1 reads MDHEN; CDR2 reads SYDVKM. With 5 bases removed from V and 4 bases from J, the gap between germline ends came to 18 bases. The CDR3, as DNA: TGTGCCAGCAGTCCGCCGGACGGGGCGGGAGGAAACACCATATATTTT. Its protein is CASSPPDGAGGNTIYF.

The rearrangement uses TRBV27 and TRBJ2-7; 8 nucleotides line up with TRBD2. CDR3 length: 15 amino acids. From germline, CDR1 is MNHEY and CDR2 SMNVEV (reference sequence). Trimming removed 4 bases from V and 4 bases from J; junction bases left unmatched: 9. CDR3 DNA sequence: TGTGCCAGCAGTTATTTACTAGCGGCTACGTACGAGCAGTACTTC. Translating gives CASSYLLAATYEQYF.

The chain recombines TRBV11-2 with TRBJ2-1; D possibly corresponds to TRBD2 (6 bases). CDR3 length: 19 residues. Germline V lookup: CDR1 SGHAT, CDR2 FQNNGV. The V and J ends lost 6 bases and 2 bases respectively, with 26 bases between them. Here the CDR3 DNA reads TGTGCCAGCAGTCCCCTTAAGGGAGGTCTAGCTAGGCCCTACAATGAGCAGTTCTTC. This codes for CASSPLKGGLARPYNEQFF.

The V gene is TRBV14, the J gene TRBJ1-1, with a possible D match to TRBD1 (6 bases). The CDR3 is made up of 13 amino acids. Trimming removed 2 bases from V and 5 bases from J, with 9 bases in between. Germline V gene lookup returns CDR1 SGHDN and CDR2 FVKESK. The CDR3, as DNA: TGTGCCAGCAGCCAACAGGGGCATACTGAAGCTTTCTTT. It codes for CASSQQGHTEAFF.

The gene calls are TRBV28 and TRBJ1-1; perhaps TRBD1 as D (5 bases). The CDR3 is 12 amino acids. Trimming left V 3 bases short and J 10 bases short, with 12 bases between. CDR1 and CDR2 from the germline V gene are MDHEN and SYDVKM. The CDR3 DNA reads TGTGCCAGCAGTTTTGGGGCCCTGGGAGCTTTCTTT. Protein sequence: CASSFGALGAFF.

V and J are TRBV5-6 and TRBJ1-2; D unclear. This CDR3 comprises 13 residues. Germline lookup yields CDR1 SGHDT and CDR2 YYEEEE. The V gene lost 4 bases and the J gene lost 8 bases, with 15 bases spanning the gap. Here the CDR3 DNA reads TGTGCCAGCAGCGTGACTCTCATGGAAGGCTACACCTTC. Amino acid sequence: CASSVTLMEGYTF.

The CDR3: CASSQAARGSGRAWNEQFF. The CDR3 DNA sequence: TGTGCCAGCAGCCAAGCTGCCCGGGGGAGCGGGAGGGCCTGGAATGAGCAGTTCTTC. The V call is TRBV3-1 (or the pseudogene TRBV3-2), the J call TRBJ2-1; 10 bases map to TRBD2. This CDR3 has 19 residues. V shed 1 base, J shed 7 bases, and the junction held 16 bases outside the gene matches. Per germline, CDR1 LGHDT and CDR2 YNNKEL (reference sequence).

This chain links TRBV24-1 with TRBJ1-1, with D uncertain. V lost 6 bases and J lost 3, with 13 bases in between. This CDR3 has 14 residues. In germline, CDR1 is KGHDR, CDR2 SFDVKD. The CDR3 sequence: CATSRSDIHTEAFF. The CDR3 DNA is TGTGCCACCAGTCGGTCCGACATTCACACTGAAGCTTTCTTT.

The table lists this clone with a few counts. The chain links TRBV28 to TRBJ1-3; the D gene is possibly TRBD1 (6 bases). Germline-derived CDR1 and CDR2 are MDHEN and SYDVKM. Trimming removed 4 bases at V and 4 bases at J, with 14 bases between. This CDR3 region has 15 residues. The DNA of the CDR3 is TGTGCCAGCAGTTCCGCCGGACAGAGCGGAAACACCATATATTTT. It translates to CASSSAGQSGNTIYF.

The chain links TRBV19 to TRBJ1-1; D is unclear. This CDR3 region has 14 residues. The germline V gene encodes CDR1 LNHDA and CDR2 SQIVND (reference sequence). V shed 3 bases and J shed 5 bases, with 13 bases lying between them. CDR3 sequence (DNA): TGTGCCAGTAGTATCGGAGGGCTCGGGACTGAAGCTTTCTTT. Translating it yields CASSIGGLGTEAFF.

The rearrangement joins TRBV7-3 to TRBJ1-1; 8 bases map to TRBD1. CDR3 length: 13 residues. V shed 8 bases and J 1 base; nucleotides not matched to a gene: 3. The germline gives CDR1 SGHTA, CDR2 FQGTGA. CDR3 sequence reads: CASGGTGNTEAFF. The CDR3 DNA sequence: TGTGCCAGCGGTGGGACAGGGAACACTGAAGCTTTCTTT.

This chain connects TRBV11-3 to TRBJ2-7, with D possibly TRBD2 on 5 matching bases. Trimming removed 4 bases from V and 3 bases from J, with 28 bases in between. Germline values: CDR1 SGHNT, CDR2 YENEEA. This CDR3 region has 19 residues. CDR3 sequence reads: CASSSRGLVRNRTLYEQYF. The CDR3, as DNA: TGTGCCAGCAGCTCCCGAGGGCTTGTCCGAAATCGAACGCTCTACGAGCAGTACTTC.

V usage is TRBV28 and J usage is TRBJ2-7, with D tentatively TRBD1 (6 bases). V lost 3 bases and J 9 bases, leaving 15 bases between the germline ends. The CDR3 is 13 residues long. Germline CDR1 reads MDHEN; CDR2 reads SYDVKM. CDR3 sequence reads: CASSFGGPGWQYF. For the CDR3, the DNA is TGTGCCAGCAGTTTTGGGGGCCCGGGCTGGCAGTACTTC.

The V and J genes are TRBV20-1 and TRBJ2-5; D is possibly TRBD1 (6 bases). The V end was cut by 6 bases, the J end by 7 bases, with 12 bases between. The germline V gene has CDR1 DFQATT and CDR2 SNEGSKA (reference sequence). The CDR3 runs to 11 residues. The DNA for the CDR3 is TGCAGTGCGATGAACAGGGTGACCCAGTACTTC. Translation gives CSAMNRVTQYF.

This clone was detected a few times. The chain employs TRBV20-1 and TRBJ2-2; 10 nucleotides agree with TRBD1. This CDR3 spans 14 amino acids. After removal of 3 bases from V and 7 bases from J, the junction contained 5 bases not matched to a gene. CDR1 is DFQATT, CDR2 SNEGSKA, per germline (reference sequence). This CDR3 reads CSASGTGEIGELFF. CDR3 DNA sequence: TGCAGTGCTAGTGGGACAGGGGAGATCGGGGAGCTGTTTTTT.

This clone was seen a handful of times. The chain couples TRBV28 to TRBJ2-7; perhaps TRBD1 as D (6 bases). V was shortened by 7 bases and J by 3 bases, with 13 bases between the two germline ends. The CDR3 contains 13 residues. Germline V gives CDR1 MDHEN, CDR2 SYDVKM. Written as DNA, the CDR3 is TGTGCCAGCACCCAGGGGACCTACTACGAGCAGTACTTC. It specifies CASTQGTYYEQYF.

The chain recombines TRBV28 with TRBJ1-2, with D uncertain. Germline CDR1 is MDHEN and CDR2 is SYDVKM. This CDR3 comprises 14 residues. Trimming removed 5 bases from V and 8 bases from J, with 18 bases in between. The CDR3 nucleotides read TGTGCCAGCAGTCCTAAGTATGGGCTATCGGGCTACACCTTC. It codes for CASSPKYGLSGYTF.

The chain links TRBV28 to TRBJ2-2; D is perhaps TRBD1 (6 bases). CDR3 length: 13 residues. Per the germline V gene, CDR1 is MDHEN and CDR2 is SYDVKM. The V and J ends lost 8 bases and 5 bases respectively, with 12 bases between them. The CDR3 loop is CASRLTGTGELFF. The CDR3, as DNA: TGTGCCAGCCGTCTTACAGGGACCGGGGAGCTGTTTTTT. The full variable domain, in which reference TRBV28 and TRBJ2-2 provide the parts outside the CDR3, is DVKVTQSSRYLVKRTGEKVFLECVQDMDHENMFWYRQDPGLGLRLIYFSYDVKMKEKGDIPEGYSVSREKKERFSLILESASTNQTSMYLCASRLTGTGELFFGEGSRLTVL.

The V call is TRBV19, the J call TRBJ2-7; D is perhaps TRBD1 (5 bases). Germline CDR1 is LNHDA and CDR2 is SQIVND (reference sequence). The length of the CDR3 is 12 residues. Trimming cost V 6 bases and J 0 bases, with 6 bases left between them. The CDR3 spells CASRDNSYEQYF. The CDR3 nucleotides are TGTGCCAGTAGGGACAACTCCTACGAGCAGTACTTC.

V usage is TRBV5-1 and J usage is TRBJ1-4; 7 bases align to TRBD1. Germline V CDR1 and CDR2: SGHRS, YFSETQ. CDR3 length: 15 amino acids. Trimming removed 5 bases from V and 4 bases from J; junction bases left unmatched: 8. The CDR3 is CASSRRGTDNEKLFF. The DNA of the CDR3 is TGCGCCAGCAGTCGCCGCGGGACAGATAATGAAAAACTGTTTTTT.

The rearrangement uses TRBV9 and TRBJ2-5; TRBD2 matches at 10 bases. From germline, CDR1 is SGDLS and CDR2 YYNGEE. Trimming cost V 3 bases and J 5 bases; bases outside gene matches: 4. There are 14 residues in the CDR3. The CDR3 loop reads CASSAGLASETQYF. CDR3 bases: TGTGCCAGCAGCGCGGGACTAGCGTCGGAGACCCAGTACTTC.

The rearrangement links TRBV2 to TRBJ1-4; 9 bases fit TRBD1. The V gene end was trimmed by 1 base and the J gene end by 7 bases; junction bases not matched to a gene: 7. Germline V gene data show CDR1 as SNHLY and CDR2 as FYNNEI. This CDR3 region has 16 residues. The CDR3 protein is CASSEGGTGRGEKLFF. For the CDR3, the DNA is TGTGCCAGCAGTGAAGGAGGGACAGGGAGAGGTGAAAAACTGTTTTTT.

This chain uses TRBV10-3 with TRBJ2-7; 8 nucleotides line up with TRBD1. V gave up 0 bases and J gave up 2 bases; unmatched junction bases: 6. This CDR3 contains 16 residues. Germline assignment: CDR1 ENHRY and CDR2 SYGVKD. The CDR3 loop is CAISESMAQGAYEQYF. The CDR3 region has the DNA TGTGCCATCAGTGAGTCGATGGCACAGGGGGCCTACGAGCAGTACTTC.

This chain joins TRBV29-1 and TRBJ2-1; the match to TRBD2 covers 13 bases. V dropped 6 bases and J dropped 7; count of bases not matched to a gene: 6. Germline V gives CDR1 SQVTM, CDR2 ANQGSEA. The CDR3 totals 14 residues. CDR3 in DNA: TGCAGCGTAAACGCGGGACTAGCGGGGAATGAGCAGTTCTTC. This gives the protein CSVNAGLAGNEQFF.

V usage is TRBV28 and J usage is TRBJ1-1; tentatively, D is TRBD1 (6 bases). The CDR3 sequence is 15 residues long. Trimming left V 4 bases short and J 7 bases short, with 19 bases between. Germline V lookup: CDR1 MDHEN, CDR2 SYDVKM. The DNA of the CDR3 is TGTGCCAGCAGTTGGGTGGACAGCCGCCCTTTTGAAGCTTTCTTT. Translating it yields CASSWVDSRPFEAFF.

This clone showed up just a few times. The chain employs TRBV27 and TRBJ1-2; TRBD1 agrees at 7 bases. Trimming cost V 6 bases and J 2 bases; bases outside gene matches: 6. Germline CDR1 reads MNHEY; CDR2 reads SMNVEV (reference sequence). CDR3 length: 14 amino acids. The CDR3 DNA reads as TGTGCCAGCAGCCCCAGGGGGACCAACTATGGCTACACCTTC. Amino acids: CASSPRGTNYGYTF.

The rearrangement joins TRBV7-3 to TRBJ2-2; no definite D call. CDR1 SGHTA and CDR2 FQGTGA come from the germline V gene. Trimming cost V 2 bases and J 5 bases, with 15 bases left between them. This CDR3 is built from 16 residues. The CDR3 DNA reads TGTGCCAGCAGCTTAGAGGATGGAGCGAGGACCGGGGAGCTGTTTTTT. It codes for CASSLEDGARTGELFF.

The chain is built from TRBV20-1 and TRBJ1-2, with D perhaps matching TRBD1 (5 bases). Germline CDR1 DFQATT, CDR2 SNEGSKA (reference sequence). Trimming stripped 3 bases from V and 4 bases from J, with 15 bases between. The CDR3 loop spans 14 amino acids. The DNA for the CDR3 is TGCAGTGCTAGTCCCCTTGGAGGGACCTATGGCTACACCTTC. This codes for CSASPLGGTYGYTF.